One sample yielded the 2 T cell receptor beta chains listed below, sequenced in a study of beta chain features in type 1 diabetes (dated by TCRdb to the late 2010s). To prepare the library, the immunoSEQ multiplex PCR assay was applied. The entire isolated RNA was reverse transcribed using the High Capacity cDNA Reverse Transcription Kit, and thus expressed TCRB transcripts were sequenced. Drawn from immuneACCESS, this table holds only the in-frame rearrangements with V and J called that TCRdb kept. Clones are partly lost; checked studies trace under half to an unresolved V gene and leave the rest unexplained. This sample is represented by more than 300,000 clones; roughly 12% of them were singletons. The ten largest clones add up to around 0.02% of the sample. The sequenced material came from naive CD4+ T cells from blood. Taken with the paper, the label for cell subset or site translates to: true naive CD4+ T cells. These receptors were collected from a man aged 18 to 35 in good health.

This clone has just a few counts. This chain joins TRBV30 and TRBJ1-5, with 11 bases identical to TRBD1. Trimming at V came to 7 bases and at J to 3 bases, leaving 11 bases not matched to a gene. CDR1 is GTSNPN and CDR2 is SVGIG in the germline V gene (reference sequence). This CDR3 spans 16 amino acids. The CDR3 region is CAFWSRTGGPNQPQHF. CDR3 sequence (DNA): TGTGCCTTTTGGAGTCGGACAGGGGGCCCCAATCAGCCCCAGCATTTT. Complete variable domain (other parts from reference TRBV30 and TRBJ1-5): SQTIHQWPATLVQPVGSPLSLECTVEGTSNPNLYWYRQAAGRGLQLLFYSVGIGQISSEVPQNLSASRPQDRQFILSSKKLLLSDSGFYLCAFWSRTGGPNQPQHFGDGTRLSIL.

This clone was detected a few times. This chain links TRBV6-6 with TRBJ2-4; the match to TRBD1 covers 8 bases. The germline CDR1 and CDR2 sequences are MNHNY and SVGAGI (reference sequence). This CDR3 contains 15 residues. V lost 5 bases, J lost 8 bases, and 11 bases stayed unmatched. The CDR3 here is CASSQQGGLGDIQYF. The CDR3 bases are TGTGCCAGCAGTCAACAGGGGGGTTTGGGGGACATTCAGTACTTC.